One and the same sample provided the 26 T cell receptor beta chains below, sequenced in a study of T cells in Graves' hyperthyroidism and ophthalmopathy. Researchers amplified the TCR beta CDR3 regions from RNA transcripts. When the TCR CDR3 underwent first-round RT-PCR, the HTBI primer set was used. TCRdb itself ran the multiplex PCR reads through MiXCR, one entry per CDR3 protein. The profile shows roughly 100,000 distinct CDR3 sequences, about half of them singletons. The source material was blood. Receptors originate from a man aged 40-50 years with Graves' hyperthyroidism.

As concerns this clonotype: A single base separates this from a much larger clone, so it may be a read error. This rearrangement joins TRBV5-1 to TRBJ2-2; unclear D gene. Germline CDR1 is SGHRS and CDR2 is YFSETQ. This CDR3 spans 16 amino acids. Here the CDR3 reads CASSFKSPENTEELFF. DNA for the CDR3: TGCGCCAGCAGCTTTAAATCCCCAGAAAACACCGAGGAGCTGTTTTTT.

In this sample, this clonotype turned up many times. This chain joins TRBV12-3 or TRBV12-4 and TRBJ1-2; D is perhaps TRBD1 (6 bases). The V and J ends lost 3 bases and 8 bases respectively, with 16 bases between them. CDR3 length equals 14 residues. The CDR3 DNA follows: TGTGCCAGCAGTTTTGTTCCGGGGGCGCGAGGCTACACCTTC. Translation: CASSFVPGARGYTF.

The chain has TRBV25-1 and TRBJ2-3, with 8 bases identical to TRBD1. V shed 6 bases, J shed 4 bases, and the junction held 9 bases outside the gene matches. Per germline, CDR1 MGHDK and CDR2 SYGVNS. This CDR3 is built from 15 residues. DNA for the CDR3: TGTGCCAGCAGGACTCAGGGGGCTGGGGCAGATACGCAGTATTTT. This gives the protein CASRTQGAGADTQYF.

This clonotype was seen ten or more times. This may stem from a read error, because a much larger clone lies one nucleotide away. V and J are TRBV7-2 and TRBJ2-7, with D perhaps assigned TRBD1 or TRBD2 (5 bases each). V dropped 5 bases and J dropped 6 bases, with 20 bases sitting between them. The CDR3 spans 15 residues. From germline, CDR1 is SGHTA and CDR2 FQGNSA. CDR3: CASSPDLGTPCEQYF. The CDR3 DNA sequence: TGTGCCAGCAGCCCTGATCTTGGGACCCCCTGCGAGCAGTACTTC.

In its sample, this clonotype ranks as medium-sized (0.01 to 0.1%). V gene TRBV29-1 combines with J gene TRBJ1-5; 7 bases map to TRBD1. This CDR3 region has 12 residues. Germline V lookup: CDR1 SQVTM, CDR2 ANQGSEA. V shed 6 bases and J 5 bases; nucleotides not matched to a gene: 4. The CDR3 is CSVGQADQPQHF. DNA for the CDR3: TGCAGCGTCGGACAGGCTGATCAGCCCCAGCATTTT.

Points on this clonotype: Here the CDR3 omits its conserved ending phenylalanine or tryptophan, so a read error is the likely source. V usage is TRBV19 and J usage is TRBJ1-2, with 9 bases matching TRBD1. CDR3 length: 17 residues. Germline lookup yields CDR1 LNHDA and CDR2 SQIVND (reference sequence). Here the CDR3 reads CASSIDLRTGAKYGYTL. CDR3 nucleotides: TGTGCAAGTAGTATAGATCTACGGACAGGGGCTAAATATGGCTACACCCTC.

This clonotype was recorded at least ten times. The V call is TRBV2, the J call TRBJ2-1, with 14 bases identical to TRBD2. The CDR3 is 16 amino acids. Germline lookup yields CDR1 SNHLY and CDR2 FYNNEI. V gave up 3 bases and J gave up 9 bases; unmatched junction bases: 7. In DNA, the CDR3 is TGTGCCAGCAGTGAGAGGGGACTAGCGGGAGTTCTTGAGCAGTTCTTC. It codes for CASSERGLAGVLEQFF.

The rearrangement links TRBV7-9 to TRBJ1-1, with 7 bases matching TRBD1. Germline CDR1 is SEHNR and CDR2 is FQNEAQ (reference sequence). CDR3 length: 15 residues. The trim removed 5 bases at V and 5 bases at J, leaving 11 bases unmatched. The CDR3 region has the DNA TGTGCCAGCAGCCCGGCCGAGACAGGGAGGACTGAAGCTTTCTTT. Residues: CASSPAETGRTEAFF.

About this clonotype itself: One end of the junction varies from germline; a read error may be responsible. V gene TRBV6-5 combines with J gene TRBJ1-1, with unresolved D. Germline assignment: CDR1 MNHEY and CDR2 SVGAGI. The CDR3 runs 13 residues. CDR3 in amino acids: CVSSTPLNTEAFF. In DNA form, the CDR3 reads TGTGTCAGCAGTACACCTCTGAACACGGAAGCTTTCTTT.

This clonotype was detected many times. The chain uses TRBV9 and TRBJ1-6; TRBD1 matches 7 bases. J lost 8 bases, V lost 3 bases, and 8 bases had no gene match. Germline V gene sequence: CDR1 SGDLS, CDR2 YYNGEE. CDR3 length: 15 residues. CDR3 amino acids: CASSAKTGVYSPLHF. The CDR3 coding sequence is TGTGCCAGCAGCGCAAAAACAGGGGTGTATTCACCCCTCCACTTT.

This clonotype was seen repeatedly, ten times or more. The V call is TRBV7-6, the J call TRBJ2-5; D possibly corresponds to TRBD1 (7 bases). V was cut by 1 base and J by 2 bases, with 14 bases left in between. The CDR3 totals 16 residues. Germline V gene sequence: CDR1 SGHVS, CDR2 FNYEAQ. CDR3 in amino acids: CASSLEAGGTQETQYF. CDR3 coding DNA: TGTGCCAGCAGCTTAGAGGCAGGGGGGACACAAGAGACCCAGTACTTC.

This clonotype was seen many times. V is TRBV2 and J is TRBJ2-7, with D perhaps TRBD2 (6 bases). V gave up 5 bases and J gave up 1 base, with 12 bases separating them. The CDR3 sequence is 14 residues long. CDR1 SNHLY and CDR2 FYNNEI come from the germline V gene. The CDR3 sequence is CASSYRDFSYEQYF. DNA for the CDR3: TGTGCCAGCAGTTACCGGGACTTTTCCTACGAGCAGTACTTC.

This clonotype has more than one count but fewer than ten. Here the CDR3 reads CASSPRVVGGYTF. CDR3 in DNA: TGTGCCAGCTCACCACGGGTGGTCGGCGGCTACACCTTC. The chain recombines TRBV7-9 with TRBJ1-2, with no clear D. V shed 8 bases and J shed 8 bases, with 18 bases lying between them. CDR1 SEHNR and CDR2 FQNEAQ come from the germline V gene (reference sequence). This CDR3 is built from 13 residues.

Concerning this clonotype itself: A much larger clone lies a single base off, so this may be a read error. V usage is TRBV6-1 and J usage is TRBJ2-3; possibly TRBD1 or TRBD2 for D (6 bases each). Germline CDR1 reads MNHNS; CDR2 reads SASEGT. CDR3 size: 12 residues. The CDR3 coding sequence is TGTGCCAGCAGTCCAAGGGGGGATACGCAGTGTTTT. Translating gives CASSPRGDTQCF.

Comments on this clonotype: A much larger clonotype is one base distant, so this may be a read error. DNA for the CDR3: TGTGCCAGCACCCAGCGCAGTCTACGTGAGCAGTTCTTC. Protein product: CASTQRSLREQFF. This sequence joins TRBV12-3 or TRBV12-4 and TRBJ2-1; no definite D call. The ends were cut back, 7 bases at V and 9 bases at J, with 16 bases in the middle. The CDR3 has 13 residues.

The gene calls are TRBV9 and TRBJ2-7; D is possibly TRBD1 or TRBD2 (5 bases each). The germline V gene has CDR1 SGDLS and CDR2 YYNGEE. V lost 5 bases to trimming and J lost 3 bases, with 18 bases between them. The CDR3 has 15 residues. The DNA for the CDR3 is TGTGCCAGCAGGAGGGAAGGGACGCAGCTCTACGAGCAGTACTTC. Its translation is CASRREGTQLYEQYF.

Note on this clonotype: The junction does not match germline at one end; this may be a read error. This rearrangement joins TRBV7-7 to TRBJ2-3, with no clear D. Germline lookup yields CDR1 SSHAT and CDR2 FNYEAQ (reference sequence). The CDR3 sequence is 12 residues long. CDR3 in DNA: TGTGCTAGCAGCTCGGTTCTCGATACGCAGTATTTT. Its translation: CASSSVLDTQYF.

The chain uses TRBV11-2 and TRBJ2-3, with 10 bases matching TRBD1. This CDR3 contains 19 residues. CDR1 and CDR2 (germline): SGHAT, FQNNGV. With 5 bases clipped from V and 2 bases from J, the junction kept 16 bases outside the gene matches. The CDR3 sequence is CASSPTGGDGQPLTDTQYF. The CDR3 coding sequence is TGTGCCAGCAGCCCGACAGGGGGCGACGGTCAGCCCCTCACAGATACGCAGTATTTT.

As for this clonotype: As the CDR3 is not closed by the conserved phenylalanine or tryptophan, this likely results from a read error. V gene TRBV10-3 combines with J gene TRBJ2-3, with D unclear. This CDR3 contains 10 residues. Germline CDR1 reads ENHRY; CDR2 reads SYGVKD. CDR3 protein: CAIKSDTQYL. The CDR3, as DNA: TGTGCCATCAAGTCAGACACGCAGTATCTT.

CDR3 protein: CSSQRDKVSYTF. DNA for the CDR3: TGCAGCAGCCAACGGGACAAAGTAAGCTACACCTTC. The rearrangement links TRBV29-1 to TRBJ1-2, with D tentatively TRBD1 (6 bases). V lost 8 bases and J lost 9, with 19 bases in between. This CDR3 contains 12 residues. The germline gives CDR1 SQVTM, CDR2 ANQGSEA.

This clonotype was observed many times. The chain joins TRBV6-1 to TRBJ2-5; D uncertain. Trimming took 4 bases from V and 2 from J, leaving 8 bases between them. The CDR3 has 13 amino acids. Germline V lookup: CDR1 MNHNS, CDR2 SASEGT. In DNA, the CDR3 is TGTGCCAGCAGTGTGAAGGAGCAAGAGACCCAGTACTTC. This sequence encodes CASSVKEQETQYF.

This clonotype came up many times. Here the CDR3 DNA reads TGTGCCAGTAGTGTAGGACTAGCGGGAGGGCCAACAGATACGCAGTATTTT. Translating gives CASSVGLAGGPTDTQYF. This chain links TRBV19 with TRBJ2-3; 15 bases agree with TRBD2. Trimming took 5 bases from V and 3 from J; bases not matched to a gene: 6. This CDR3 is 17 amino acids long. Germline V gives CDR1 LNHDA, CDR2 SQIVND (reference sequence).

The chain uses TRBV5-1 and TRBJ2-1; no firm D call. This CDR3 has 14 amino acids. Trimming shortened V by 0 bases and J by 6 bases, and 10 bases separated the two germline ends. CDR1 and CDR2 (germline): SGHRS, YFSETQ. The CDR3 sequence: CASSLGMGGNEQFF. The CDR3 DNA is TGCGCCAGCAGCTTGGGTATGGGCGGCAATGAGCAGTTCTTC.

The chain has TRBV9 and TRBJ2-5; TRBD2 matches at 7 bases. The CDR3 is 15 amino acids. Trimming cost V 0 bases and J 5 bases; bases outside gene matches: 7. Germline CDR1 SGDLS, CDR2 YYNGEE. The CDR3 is CASSVVGSGWETQYF. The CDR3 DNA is TGTGCCAGCAGCGTAGTAGGTAGCGGGTGGGAGACCCAGTACTTC. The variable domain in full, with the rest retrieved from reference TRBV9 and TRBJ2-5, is DSGVTQTPKHLITATGQRVTLRCSPRSGDLSVYWYQQSLDQGLQFLIQYYNGEERAKGNILERFSAQQFPDLHSELNLSSLELGDSALYFCASSVVGSGWETQYFGPGTRLLVL.

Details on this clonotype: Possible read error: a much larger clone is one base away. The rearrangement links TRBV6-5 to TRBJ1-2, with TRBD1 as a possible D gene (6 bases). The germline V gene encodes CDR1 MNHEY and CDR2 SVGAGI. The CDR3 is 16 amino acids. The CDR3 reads CAISYKGLQGPYGYTF. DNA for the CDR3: TGTGCCATCAGTTACAAGGGTCTTCAGGGGCCCTATGGCTACACCTTC.

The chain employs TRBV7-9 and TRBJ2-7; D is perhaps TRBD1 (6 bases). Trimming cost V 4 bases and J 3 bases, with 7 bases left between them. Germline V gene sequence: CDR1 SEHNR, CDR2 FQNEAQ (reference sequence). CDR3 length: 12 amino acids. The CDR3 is CASSWTVYEQYF. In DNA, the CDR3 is TGTGCCAGCAGCTGGACAGTCTACGAGCAGTACTTC.